A single sample gave rise to the 25 T cell receptor beta chains below, sequenced in a study of blood T cell repertoires in COVID-19. Assay used: immunoSEQ multiplex PCR; TCRdb lists only in-frame clones, some missing. This table holds 350,000 to 400,000 clones, 70% to 90% found once. The sample consisted of peripheral blood. The receptor source for this set is a woman aged 25 to 39 with COVID-19, enrolled during active disease.

The chain combines TRBV24-1 with TRBJ2-1, with TRBD2 identical over 13 bases. There are 16 residues in the CDR3. Trimming cost V 3 bases and J 7 bases; bases outside gene matches: 5. Germline CDR1 and CDR2: KGHDR and SFDVKD. The CDR3 bases are TGTGCCACCAGTGATGGGACTAGCGGGATGTGGAATGAGCAGTTCTTC. This gives the protein CATSDGTSGMWNEQFF.

The chain recombines TRBV5-4 with TRBJ1-1; D may be TRBD1 (6 bases). The V gene lost 4 bases and the J gene lost 2 bases, with 15 bases spanning the gap. The length of the CDR3 is 15 residues. CDR1 SGHNT and CDR2 YYREEE come from the germline V gene (reference sequence). The CDR3 region is CASSTPWGLNTEAFF. CDR3 sequence (DNA): TGTGCCAGCAGCACCCCTTGGGGGCTAAACACTGAAGCTTTCTTT.

The CDR3 DNA reads as TGCGCCAGCAGCCAAGAAAGACTGGGGCGAGAGAGTGAAGCTTTCTTT. This translates into CASSQERLGRESEAFF. The chain recombines TRBV4-3 with TRBJ1-1; possible D gene TRBD1, 5 bases. The germline V gene has CDR1 LGHNA and CDR2 YSLEER. This CDR3 has 16 residues. V lost 0 bases and J 7 bases, leaving 18 bases between the germline ends.

This clone has a single count. A junction end diverges from the germline sequence, so it may reflect a read error. The chain couples TRBV6-1 to TRBJ1-6, with no clear D. The germline gives CDR1 MNHNS, CDR2 SASEGT. The CDR3 totals 12 residues. The CDR3 DNA follows: TGTGCCAGCAGAGAAGGCGATTCACCCCTCCACTTT. Translating gives CASREGDSPLHF.

V and J are TRBV19 and TRBJ1-1; the match to TRBD1 covers 9 bases. Germline V gene data show CDR1 as LNHDA and CDR2 as SQIVND (reference sequence). The J segment lost 3 bases and the V segment lost 3 bases, leaving 5 bases of the junction unmatched. The CDR3 runs to 15 residues. CDR3 coding DNA: TGTGCCAGTAGTATGTGGTGGACAGGGGACACTGAAGCTTTCTTT. Translating gives CASSMWWTGDTEAFF.

The chain employs TRBV10-3 and TRBJ1-5, with D possibly being TRBD1 (5 bases). The germline V gene encodes CDR1 ENHRY and CDR2 SYGVKD. Trimming stripped 2 bases from V and 1 base from J, with 12 bases between. CDR3 length equals 16 residues. CDR3 sequence (DNA): TGTGCCATCAGTGAGAGGGGCGGGGGGAGCAATCAGCCCCAGCATTTT. The encoded protein is CAISERGGGSNQPQHF.

V gene TRBV5-6 combines with J gene TRBJ2-3, with a possible D match to TRBD1 (6 bases). The V end lost 4 bases, the J end lost 7 bases, and 19 bases lay between the germline ends. The CDR3 runs to 15 residues. CDR1 is SGHDT, CDR2 YYEEEE, per germline. CDR3: CASSSWTGGLNTQYF. As DNA, the CDR3 is TGTGCCAGCAGCAGTTGGACTGGGGGCCTTAATACGCAGTATTTT.

This clone was recorded a few times. The rearrangement links TRBV19 to TRBJ2-2; 7 bases align to TRBD1. The CDR3 totals 14 residues. The V gene end was trimmed by 4 bases and the J gene end by 4 bases; junction bases not matched to a gene: 3. The V gene's germline CDR1 is LNHDA and CDR2 SQIVND (reference sequence). DNA of the CDR3: TGTGCCAGTAGTAGACAGGGTTCCACCGGGGAGCTGTTTTTT. Amino acids: CASSRQGSTGELFF. Full variable domain (missing parts from reference TRBV19 and TRBJ2-2): DGGITQSPKYLFRKEGQNVTLSCEQNLNHDAMYWYRQDPGQGLRLIYYSQIVNDFQKGDIAEGYSVSREKKESFPLTVTSAQKNPTAFYLCASSRQGSTGELFFGEGSRLTVL.

This clone is a singleton in its sample. The chain combines TRBV11-3 with TRBJ2-5; possible D gene TRBD1, 6 bases. The CDR3 has 14 amino acids. CDR1 SGHNT and CDR2 YENEEA come from the germline V gene. Trimming left V 4 bases short and J 1 base short, with 10 bases between. In DNA form, the CDR3 reads TGTGCCAGCAGCTCCCCACAGGGCCAAGAGACCCAGTACTTC. Amino acid sequence: CASSSPQGQETQYF.

The chain employs TRBV5-3 and TRBJ2-7; D possibly corresponds to TRBD2 (5 bases). TRBV5-3 is placed among ORFs of uncertain function. V was clipped by 4 bases and J by 0 bases, with 11 bases between them. The CDR3 runs 14 residues. CDR3 sequence reads: CARSPRTCSYEQYV. In DNA, the CDR3 is TGTGCCAGAAGCCCCCGGACTTGCTCCTACGAGCAGTACGTC.

The gene calls are TRBV13 and TRBJ2-2; 8 positions match TRBD1. This CDR3 region has 15 residues. The ends lost 2 bases at V and 4 bases at J; junction bases unmatched: 3. CDR1 is PRHDT and CDR2 is FYEKMQ in the germline V gene (reference sequence). CDR3 nucleotides: TGTGCCAGCAGCTTACAGGGGGCAGGCACCGGGGAGCTGTTTTTT. This translates into CASSLQGAGTGELFF.

The rearrangement links TRBV11-3 to TRBJ2-1, with 7 bases fitting TRBD1. Trimming at V came to 9 bases and at J to 0 bases, leaving 8 bases not matched to a gene. The V gene's germline CDR1 is SGHNT and CDR2 YENEEA. The CDR3 consists of 15 residues. The CDR3 sequence is CASKGRDSSYNEQFF. The CDR3 region has the DNA TGTGCCAGTAAAGGTAGGGACAGCTCCTACAATGAGCAGTTCTTC.

The gene calls are TRBV6-5 and TRBJ1-6; the D is unclear. The CDR3 totals 16 residues. V lost 4 bases to trimming and J lost 6 bases, with 16 bases between them. From germline, CDR1 is MNHEY and CDR2 SVGAGI. CDR3: CASSLRGFEGNSPLHF. The CDR3 nucleotides are TGTGCCAGCAGTTTAAGAGGGTTTGAGGGTAATTCACCCCTCCACTTT.

The chain links TRBV5-1 to TRBJ2-3; 8 nucleotides match TRBD1. This CDR3 comprises 18 residues. Per germline, CDR1 SGHRS and CDR2 YFSETQ. With 3 bases clipped from V and 3 bases from J, the junction kept 15 bases outside the gene matches. The DNA for the CDR3 is TGCGCCAGCAGCTCAAAACCTCAAGACAGGGGAAGGACAGATACGCAGTATTTT. Translating it yields CASSSKPQDRGRTDTQYF.

This clone was recorded only once. V and J are TRBV11-2 and TRBJ2-5, with 7 nucleotides matching TRBD2. The V segment lost 5 bases and the J segment 1 base; nucleotides outside the gene matches: 7. The CDR3 is 15 residues long. Germline CDR1 and CDR2: SGHAT and FQNNGV. CDR3 loop: CASSQPGGVQETQYF. The CDR3 DNA reads as TGTGCCAGCAGCCAACCGGGGGGAGTCCAAGAGACCCAGTACTTC.

V is TRBV10-3 and J is TRBJ1-5, with TRBD1 matching over 7 bases. The CDR3 runs 14 residues. V was pared by 2 bases and J by 3 bases, with 1 base of the junction left unmatched. Germline-derived CDR1 and CDR2 are ENHRY and SYGVKD. CDR3 region: CAISETGDNQPQHF. CDR3 DNA sequence: TGTGCCATCAGTGAGACAGGGGACAATCAGCCCCAGCATTTT.

As DNA, the CDR3 is TGCGCCAGCAGTCCCGGACACTCGGATAATGAAAAACTGTTTTTT. Encoded protein: CASSPGHSDNEKLFF. The J gene is TRBJ1-4, the V gene TRBV5-1, with D possibly TRBD1 on 5 matching bases. With 5 bases removed from V and 4 bases from J, the gap between germline ends came to 15 bases. Germline V gene data show CDR1 as SGHRS and CDR2 as YFSETQ. This CDR3 comprises 15 residues.

The V and J genes are TRBV29-1 and TRBJ2-3; the match to TRBD2 covers 9 bases. After removal of 7 bases from V and 7 bases from J, the junction contained 9 bases not matched to a gene. Per the germline V gene, CDR1 is SQVTM and CDR2 is ANQGSEA. The CDR3 is 13 residues long. This CDR3 reads CSGGPSGAYTQYF. CDR3 nucleotides: TGCAGCGGGGGGCCTAGCGGGGCGTATACGCAGTATTTT.

This rearrangement joins TRBV4-2 to TRBJ2-7; D unresolved. The CDR3 extends over 14 amino acids. Trimming pared 0 bases from V and 0 bases from J, leaving 6 bases between. The germline gives CDR1 LGHNA, CDR2 YNFKEQ. The CDR3 bases are TGTGCCAGCAGCCAAGAGGGCAGCTCCTACGAGCAGTACTTC. Encoded protein: CASSQEGSSYEQYF.

This clone was seen a few times. This rearrangement joins TRBV7-8 to TRBJ1-5; D is perhaps TRBD1 (5 bases). Germline V gives CDR1 SGHVS, CDR2 FQNEAQ. The V end lost 1 base, the J end lost 5 bases, and 12 bases lay between the germline ends. The CDR3 has 15 amino acids. The CDR3, as DNA: TGTGCCAGCAGCTTAGGGGGGGAATGGGATCAGCCCCAGCATTTT. Translating it yields CASSLGGEWDQPQHF.

V is TRBV7-2 and J is TRBJ2-1; D is undetermined. The germline V and J ends were trimmed by 0 bases and 7 bases, with 7 bases remaining between them. In germline, CDR1 is SGHTA, CDR2 FQGNSA. This CDR3 spans 13 amino acids. Here the CDR3 DNA reads TGTGCCAGCAGCTTAGCGATCGCGAATGAGCAGTTCTTC. This translates into CASSLAIANEQFF.

Written as DNA, the CDR3 is TGCGCCAGCAGCTTGGGACAGAATACTAACACCGGGGAGCTGTTTTTT. It yields the protein CASSLGQNTNTGELFF. J is TRBJ2-2 and V is TRBV5-1; maybe TRBD1 (5 bases). Germline assignment: CDR1 SGHRS and CDR2 YFSETQ. V lost 0 bases and J 2 bases, leaving 11 bases between the germline ends. CDR3 length equals 16 residues.

The chain has TRBV7-9 and TRBJ2-1, with 11 bases aligning to TRBD2. CDR3 length equals 14 residues. Trimming at V came to 3 bases and at J to 9 bases, leaving 4 bases not matched to a gene. Germline V gene sequence: CDR1 SEHNR, CDR2 FQNEAQ (reference sequence). The CDR3 loop is CASSFGLAGGEQFF. The CDR3 DNA is TGTGCCAGCAGCTTTGGGCTAGCGGGAGGTGAGCAGTTCTTC.

V usage is TRBV28 and J usage is TRBJ2-5, with D possibly TRBD2 on 7 matching bases. Trimming left V 5 bases short and J 1 base short, with 14 bases between. The CDR3 has 15 amino acids. Germline V gene sequence: CDR1 MDHEN, CDR2 SYDVKM. CDR3 nucleotide sequence: TGTGCCAGCAGTCGGGGGGCGGGGACCCAAGAGACCCAGTACTTC. It translates to CASSRGAGTQETQYF.

This clone was detected a few times. This sequence joins TRBV6-5 and TRBJ2-2; 10 nucleotides match TRBD2. V lost 6 bases to trimming and J lost 5 bases; unmatched junction nucleotides: 6. The CDR3 extends over 15 amino acids. Germline assignment: CDR1 MNHEY and CDR2 SVGAGI. This CDR3 reads CASSDGTSVTGELFF. The CDR3 DNA is TGTGCCAGCAGCGACGGGACTAGCGTAACCGGGGAGCTGTTTTTT.